This entry lists 28 T cell receptor beta chains sequenced from one sample in a study of blood T cell repertoires in COVID-19. The method was immunoSEQ multiplex PCR; TCRdb's version includes in-frame clones alone and lacks a portion of them. The sample shows about 170,000 clones, around 77% of them seen only once. The sequenced material came from peripheral blood. Receptors were obtained from a man between 65 and 85 years old with acute or convalescent COVID-19.

The rearrangement uses TRBV7-9 and TRBJ1-1; possible D gene TRBD1, 5 bases. Germline-derived CDR1 and CDR2 are SEHNR and FQNEAQ (reference sequence). The ends were cut back, 7 bases at V and 7 bases at J, with 19 bases in the middle. The CDR3 consists of 14 residues. The CDR3 loop reads CASTRQGQAIEAFF. CDR3 nucleotide sequence: TGTGCCAGCACACGCCAGGGTCAGGCCATTGAAGCTTTCTTT. Using reference TRBV7-9 and TRBJ1-1 for the parts outside the CDR3, the full variable domain is DTGVSQNPRHKITKRGQNVTFRCDPISEHNRLYWYRQTLGQGPEFLTYFQNEAQLEKSRLLSDRFSAERPKGSFSTLEIQRTEQGDSAMYLCASTRQGQAIEAFFGQGTRLTVV.

This chain links TRBV11-1 with TRBJ2-7; 7 nucleotides align to TRBD2. V trimming: 2 bases; J trimming: 0 bases; junction bases outside the gene matches: 4. The CDR3 loop spans 15 amino acids. Germline-derived CDR1 and CDR2 are SGHAT and FQDESV (reference sequence). The CDR3, as DNA: TGTGCCAGCAGCTTAATTAGGACTAGCTCCTACGAGCAGTACTTC. It codes for CASSLIRTSSYEQYF.

The chain joins TRBV19 to TRBJ2-7; 7 bases agree with TRBD2. The germline V gene encodes CDR1 LNHDA and CDR2 SQIVND (reference sequence). Trimming removed 3 bases from V and 1 base from J; junction bases left unmatched: 3. This CDR3 region has 14 residues. CDR3 sequence: CASSMGGNSYEQYF. The CDR3 nucleotides are TGTGCCAGTAGTATGGGGGGGAATTCCTACGAGCAGTACTTC.

This chain joins TRBV29-1 and TRBJ1-1, with D possibly TRBD1 on 6 matching bases. The length of the CDR3 is 13 residues. V dropped 1 base and J dropped 11 bases, with 17 bases sitting between them. Germline CDR1 is SQVTM and CDR2 is ANQGSEA. In DNA form, the CDR3 reads TGCAGCGTTGAAGGGACAGCACGTCAGGGGGCTTTCTTT. This codes for CSVEGTARQGAFF.

The chain's CDR3 is CASSRDTRGGEKLFF. CDR3 DNA: TGTGCCAGCAGTCGGGACACCCGGGGTGGGGAAAAACTGTTTTTT. V and J are TRBV2 and TRBJ1-4, with D possibly TRBD1 on 6 matching bases. The CDR3 contains 15 residues. Trimming shortened V by 5 bases and J by 8 bases, and 18 bases separated the two germline ends. The germline gives CDR1 SNHLY, CDR2 FYNNEI.

The V and J genes are TRBV25-1 and TRBJ2-5; D is possibly TRBD1 (6 bases). The CDR3 is 15 amino acids. The V and J ends lost 4 bases and 0 bases respectively, with 12 bases between them. Germline V gene lookup returns CDR1 MGHDK and CDR2 SYGVNS. The CDR3 region is CASSAQGSYQETQYF. The CDR3 DNA reads as TGTGCCAGCAGTGCCCAGGGGAGTTACCAAGAGACCCAGTACTTC.

The V call is TRBV24-1, the J call TRBJ1-2, with 12 bases lining up with TRBD1. CDR3 length: 16 residues. The J segment lost 8 bases and the V segment lost 3 bases, leaving 9 bases of the junction unmatched. Germline V CDR1 and CDR2: KGHDR, SFDVKD. CDR3 residues: CATSDNSGTGGAGYTF. The CDR3, as DNA: TGTGCCACCAGTGATAATTCAGGGACAGGGGGCGCGGGCTACACCTTC.

CDR3 DNA sequence: TGTGCCAGCAGTTTAGGCGGTTATAATTCACCCCTCCACTTT. Translation: CASSLGGYNSPLHF. This sequence joins TRBV27 and TRBJ1-6; D is ambiguous. Germline V CDR1 and CDR2: MNHEY, SMNVEV (reference sequence). The CDR3 is made up of 14 amino acids. Trimming left V 2 bases short and J 4 bases short, with 6 bases between.

V is TRBV7-3 and J is TRBJ2-6, with TRBD2 matching 12 bases. V lost 3 bases and J lost 3; bases outside the gene matches: 15. This CDR3 spans 21 amino acids. Per germline, CDR1 SGHTA and CDR2 FQGTGA. The CDR3 nucleotides read TGTGCCAGCAGCTTTTTTGGAGGTGCGACTAGCGGGAGTAGTGGGGCCAACGTCCTGACTTTC. It encodes CASSFFGGATSGSSGANVLTF.

The chain couples TRBV19 to TRBJ2-1, with TRBD1 identical over 9 bases. Trimming cost V 3 bases and J 9 bases; bases outside gene matches: 9. Per the germline V gene, CDR1 is LNHDA and CDR2 is SQIVND (reference sequence). The CDR3 has 15 residues. Here the CDR3 DNA reads TGTGCCAGTAGTATTAAGACACAGGGGGCAGGTGAGCAGTTCTTC. Translated: CASSIKTQGAGEQFF. The entire variable domain, with the rest obtained from reference TRBV19 and TRBJ2-1, is as follows: DGGITQSPKYLFRKEGQNVTLSCEQNLNHDAMYWYRQDPGQGLRLIYYSQIVNDFQKGDIAEGYSVSREKKESFPLTVTSAQKNPTAFYLCASSIKTQGAGEQFFGPGTRLTVL.

The chain couples TRBV4-2 to TRBJ2-1; 7 positions agree with TRBD2. The CDR3 spans 16 residues. Germline CDR1 LGHNA, CDR2 YNFKEQ. With 1 base clipped from V and 5 bases from J, the junction kept 8 bases outside the gene matches. CDR3 protein: CASSQAGLAADNEQFF. In nucleotides, the CDR3 is TGTGCCAGCAGCCAAGCCGGGCTAGCGGCTGACAATGAGCAGTTCTTC.

The rearrangement joins TRBV24-1 to TRBJ2-7; TRBD1 aligns across 10 bases. With V trimmed by 2 bases and J by 5 bases, 8 bases remained unmatched. Germline V gene sequence: CDR1 KGHDR, CDR2 SFDVKD. CDR3 size: 16 residues. The CDR3 DNA reads as TGTGCCACCAGTGATTCCCCCGGGACAGGGGAAGACGAGCAGTACTTC. Translating gives CATSDSPGTGEDEQYF.

This clone was observed a single time. The chain combines TRBV29-1 with TRBJ2-3; TRBD2 might be the D (5 bases). The V end was cut by 0 bases, the J end by 8 bases, with 9 bases between. Germline loops: CDR1 SQVTM, CDR2 ANQGSEA. This CDR3 has 12 residues. The CDR3 nucleotides are TGCAGCGTTGAAGAAGGCGGGTCTACGCAGTATTTT. Its protein is CSVEEGGSTQYF.

This clone was seen a handful of times. The chain employs TRBV3-1 (or the pseudogene TRBV3-2) and TRBJ1-5; D remains unclear. The CDR3 runs to 13 residues. Between the trimmed V and J ends, which lost 0 bases and 9 bases, there was a span of 9 bases. CDR1 and CDR2 from the germline V gene are LGHDT and YNNKEL (reference sequence). The DNA of the CDR3 is TGTGCCAGCAGCCAAGAGGGCCAAATGCCCCAGCATTTT. The encoded protein is CASSQEGQMPQHF.

This clone has only one observation. The rearrangement uses TRBV6-6 and TRBJ2-3; 8 nucleotides line up with TRBD2. V dropped 7 bases and J dropped 4; count of bases not matched to a gene: 7. The CDR3 spans 14 residues. The germline V gene encodes CDR1 MNHNY and CDR2 SVGAGI (reference sequence). The CDR3, as DNA: TGTGCCAGCACCTGGAGCGGGAGATCAGATACGCAGTATTTT. It codes for CASTWSGRSDTQYF.

The chain combines TRBV5-1 with TRBJ2-7, with 7 bases lining up with TRBD1. Germline V CDR1 and CDR2: SGHRS, YFSETQ. J lost 3 bases, V lost 2 bases, and 2 bases had no gene match. This CDR3 is built from 13 residues. As DNA, the CDR3 is TGCGCCAGCAGCTTTAACAGGGGCTACGAGCAGTACTTC. Its translation: CASSFNRGYEQYF.

A few counts support this clone. The chain couples TRBV4-2 to TRBJ2-2; 9 bases match TRBD2. The germline gives CDR1 LGHNA, CDR2 YNFKEQ. Trimming cost V 0 bases and J 6 bases; bases outside gene matches: 11. The CDR3 spans 18 residues. The CDR3 loop is CASSQDHLAGGPAGELFF. The CDR3 bases are TGTGCCAGCAGCCAAGACCATCTGGCGGGAGGGCCGGCCGGGGAGCTGTTTTTT.

CDR3 in DNA: TGTGCCAGTAGTATGGACAGGGGGGAGACCCAGTACTTC. Protein sequence: CASSMDRGETQYF. The chain joins TRBV19 to TRBJ2-5; 10 bases are shared with TRBD1. Per the germline V gene, CDR1 is LNHDA and CDR2 is SQIVND (reference sequence). The CDR3 runs to 13 residues. Trimming removed 3 bases from V and 5 bases from J; junction bases left unmatched: 0.

The chain recombines TRBV6-1 with TRBJ2-5, with a possible D match to TRBD1 (6 bases). Trimming removed 1 base at V and 4 bases at J, with 13 bases between. Germline assignment: CDR1 MNHNS and CDR2 SASEGT. The length of the CDR3 is 15 residues. CDR3 sequence (DNA): TGTGCCAGCAGTGAAGGTGGACAGAGGGCAGAGACCCAGTACTTC. Protein product: CASSEGGQRAETQYF.

This chain links TRBV6-2 or TRBV6-3 with TRBJ2-2; D perhaps matches TRBD2 (7 bases). This CDR3 comprises 18 residues. CDR1 is MNHEY and CDR2 is SVGEGT in the germline V gene. The V gene lost 1 base and the J gene lost 4 bases, with 19 bases spanning the gap. The CDR3: CASSYFKGGLYGTGELFF. In DNA, the CDR3 is TGTGCCAGCAGTTACTTCAAGGGGGGGCTTTACGGCACCGGGGAGCTGTTTTTT.

This CDR3 reads CASRQDRNYGYTF. CDR3 coding DNA: TGTGCCAGCAGACAGGACAGAAACTATGGCTACACCTTC. This chain joins TRBV28 and TRBJ1-2; D is perhaps TRBD1 (6 bases). Germline CDR1 and CDR2: MDHEN and SYDVKM. The CDR3 has 13 residues. V lost 6 bases and J 2 bases, leaving 10 bases between the germline ends.

The table lists this clone with a few counts. V is TRBV19 and J is TRBJ2-1; D gene ambiguous. The germline V gene encodes CDR1 LNHDA and CDR2 SQIVND (reference sequence). This CDR3 comprises 13 residues. With 3 bases removed from V and 2 bases from J, the gap between germline ends came to 5 bases. CDR3 bases: TGTGCCAGTAGTATCTCCGCCTACAATGAGCAGTTCTTC. Translated, it gives CASSISAYNEQFF.

This chain uses TRBV14 with TRBJ2-1, with D maybe TRBD2 (6 bases). V lost 3 bases, J lost 2 bases, and 14 bases lay in between. The germline CDR1 and CDR2 sequences are SGHDN and FVKESK. The CDR3 has 16 amino acids. CDR3: CASSQVGGFTYNEQFF. The DNA for the CDR3 is TGTGCCAGCAGCCAGGTCGGGGGTTTTACCTACAATGAGCAGTTCTTC. The variable domain in full, completed from reference TRBV14 and TRBJ2-1, reads EAGVTQFPSHSVIEKGQTVTLRCDPISGHDNLYWYRRVMGKEIKFLLHFVKESKQDESGMPNNRFLAERTGGTYSTLKVQPAELEDSGVYFCASSQVGGFTYNEQFFGPGTRLTVL.

V usage is TRBV2 and J usage is TRBJ2-7; TRBD2 matches at 9 bases. V lost 6 bases and J lost 3; bases outside the gene matches: 3. The germline V gene encodes CDR1 SNHLY and CDR2 FYNNEI. The CDR3 runs to 13 residues. The CDR3 DNA follows: TGTGCCAGCAGGACTAGCGGCCTCTACGAGCAGTACTTC. It specifies CASRTSGLYEQYF.

The chain joins TRBV6-2 or TRBV6-3 to TRBJ1-5; D gene ambiguous. Germline assignment: CDR1 MNHEY and CDR2 SVGEGT. The V and J ends lost 0 bases and 1 base respectively, with 7 bases between them. CDR3 length equals 15 residues. DNA of the CDR3: TGTGCCAGCAGTTACTCCGGGTTGAGCAATCAGCCCCAGCATTTT. Translated: CASSYSGLSNQPQHF.

The CDR3 sequence is CASSQDPGAWGYTF. The DNA for the CDR3 is TGTGCCAGCAGCCAAGACCCAGGGGCGTGGGGCTACACCTTC. The chain employs TRBV3-1 (or the pseudogene TRBV3-2) and TRBJ1-2, with D possibly matching TRBD1 (6 bases). Germline assignment: CDR1 LGHDT and CDR2 YNNKEL (reference sequence). The V end was cut by 0 bases, the J end by 8 bases, with 13 bases between. The CDR3 is 14 amino acids.

The chain is built from TRBV19 and TRBJ2-1, with TRBD2 matching over 9 bases. Trimming took 1 base from V and 3 from J; bases not matched to a gene: 7. Germline V gene data show CDR1 as LNHDA and CDR2 as SQIVND (reference sequence). The CDR3 covers 17 residues. The CDR3 reads CASSIGRLAAFYNEQFF. The CDR3 DNA reads as TGTGCCAGTAGTATAGGCCGACTAGCGGCTTTCTACAATGAGCAGTTCTTC.

The chain uses TRBV3-1 (or the pseudogene TRBV3-2) and TRBJ1-5; weak D call: TRBD1 (5 bases). The germline V gene has CDR1 LGHDT and CDR2 YNNKEL (reference sequence). The CDR3 is 14 residues long. Trimming removed 4 bases from V and 2 bases from J, with 9 bases in between. The CDR3 sequence is CASSLRGGNQPQHF. The CDR3 DNA reads TGTGCCAGCAGCCTACGGGGGGGCAATCAGCCCCAGCATTTT.